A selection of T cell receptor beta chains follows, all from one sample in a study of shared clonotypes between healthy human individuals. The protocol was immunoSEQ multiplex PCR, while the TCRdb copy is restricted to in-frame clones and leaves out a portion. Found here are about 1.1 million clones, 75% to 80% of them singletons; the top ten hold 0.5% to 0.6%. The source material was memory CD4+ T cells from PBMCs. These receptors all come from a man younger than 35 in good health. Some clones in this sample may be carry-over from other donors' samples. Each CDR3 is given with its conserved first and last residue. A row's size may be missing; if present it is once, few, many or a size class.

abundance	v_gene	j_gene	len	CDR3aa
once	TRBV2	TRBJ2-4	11	CAGTSGRAWYF
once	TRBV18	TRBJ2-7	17	CASSPITSGTGLGEQYF
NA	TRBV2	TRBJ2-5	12	CASNDRGETQYF
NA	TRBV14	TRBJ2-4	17	CASSQLGFDATKNIQYF
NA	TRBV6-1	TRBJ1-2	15	CASSTPTGGNYGYTF
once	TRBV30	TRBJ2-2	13	CAWTPGNTGELFF
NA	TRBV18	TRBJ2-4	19	CASSPPPSGTPIAKNIQYF
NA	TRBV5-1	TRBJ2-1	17	CASMARASRSSYNEQFF
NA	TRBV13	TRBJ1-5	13	CASSLSGNQPQHF
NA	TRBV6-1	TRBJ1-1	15	CASSQRTGLNTEAFF
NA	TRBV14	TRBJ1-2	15	CASSQVTGWNYGYTF
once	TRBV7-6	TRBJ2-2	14	CASSDSRHTGELFF
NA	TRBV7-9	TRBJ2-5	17	CASSSPGGVGYQETQYF
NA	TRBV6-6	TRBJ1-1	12	CASSFTGITAFF
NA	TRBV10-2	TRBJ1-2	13	CASSAGTVGGYTF
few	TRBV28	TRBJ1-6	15	CASSPPGQRISPLHF